The rows below give T cell receptor beta chains drawn from one sample of a study of naive and memory T cell subsets. One entry per CDR3 protein, called by TCRdb with MiXCR from the UMI-ligation and nested PCR reads. The sample yields 8,500 to 10,000 distinct CDR3 sequences, roughly 5.7% seen once. Sequenced sample: CD4+ TEMRA cells from blood. These receptors originate from a human donor in good health. CDR3s include the opening cysteine and the closing phenylalanine or tryptophan. A D gene is named only where the DNA matches it firmly. Part of the rows lack a size; the others show once, few, many or a class for expanded clones.

>TRBD1|TRBV27|few|TRBJ1-5
TGTGCCAGCAGACCTCTATCCGGGACAGGGAGTGGTCAGCCCCAGCATTTT
CASRPLSGTGSGQPQHF
>-|TRBV6-6|many|TRBJ2-4
TGTGCCAGCAGTTACTGGGACATGGGGAACATTCAGTACTTC
CASSYWDMGNIQYF
>-|TRBV20-1|many|TRBJ1-6
TGCAGTGTTGAGGGGGGCTCCTATAATTCACCCCTCCACTTT
CSVEGGSYNSPLHF
>-|TRBV7-2|-|TRBJ2-3
TGTGCCAGCAGCTCCAGAGCGGAGGATACGCAGTATTTT
CASSSRAEDTQYF
>-|TRBV4-1|many|TRBJ2-7
TGCGCCAGCAGCCAAGGTACGTGGACAGAGACCTACGAGCAGTACTTC
CASSQGTWTETYEQYF
>TRBD1|TRBV7-2|-|TRBJ2-7
TGTGCCAGCAGCACAATGGGACAGGGCCTAACCTACGAGCAGTACTTC
CASSTMGQGLTYEQYF
>TRBD1|TRBV20-1|-|TRBJ2-7
TGCAGTGCTAGCTGGGACAGGGTCCCCTACGAGCAGTACTTC
CSASWDRVPYEQYF
>-|TRBV28|many|TRBJ1-5
TGTGCCAGCAGTCCCCCAGGGGGCAATCAGCCCCAGCATTTT
CASSPPGGNQPQHF
>-|TRBV29-1|many|TRBJ1-5
TGCAGCGTCATAGGCAGTAGCAATCAGCCCCAGCATTTT
CSVIGSSNQPQHF
>-|TRBV6-2/TRBV6-3|-|TRBJ1-1
TGTGCCAGCAGTTACTCTAGGAACACTGAAGCTTTCTTT
CASSYSRNTEAFF
>-|TRBV6-5|few|TRBJ2-3
TGTGCCAGCAGCCCCCTAGTCACAGATACGCAGTATTTT
CASSPLVTDTQYF
>TRBD2|TRBV20-1|-|TRBJ2-1
TGCAGTGCTAGAGATGCTAGCGGGAGCGTTGATGAGCAGTTCTTC
CSARDASGSVDEQFF
>-|TRBV20-1|large|TRBJ2-7
TGCAGTGCTCGGGCGGGGGCCCGAAAGCAGTACTTC
CSARAGARKQYF
>TRBD2|TRBV27|-|TRBJ2-5
TGTGCCAGCAGTTTACACGGGACTAGCGGCGGGAGAGAGACCCAGTACTTC
CASSLHGTSGGRETQYF
>TRBD2|TRBV9|many|TRBJ2-5
TGTGCCAGCAGCCCGACTAGCGGGAAAGAGACCCAGTACTTC
CASSPTSGKETQYF
>TRBD2|TRBV2|-|TRBJ2-1
TGTGCCAGCAGAGTGGGTCTAGCGGCTAATGAGCAGTTCTTC
CASRVGLAANEQFF
>-|TRBV7-9|few|TRBJ1-4
TGTGCCAGCAGCCCCCCCGGCAACCCTGCAACTAATGAAAAACTGTTTTTT
CASSPPGNPATNEKLFF
>-|TRBV29-1|many|TRBJ2-6
TGCAGCGCCCCGTCTTACTCTGGGGCCAACGTCCTGACTTTC
CSAPSYSGANVLTF
>TRBD2|TRBV12-3/TRBV12-4|many|TRBJ2-3
TGTGCCAGCAGCACCTGGGGGGGGGTAACAGATACGCAGTATTTT
CASSTWGGVTDTQYF
>TRBD1|TRBV19|-|TRBJ1-1
TGTGCCAGTAGTCCAGGACAGGGCGTCATGAACACTGAAGCTTTCTTT
CASSPGQGVMNTEAFF
>TRBD1|TRBV7-2|many|TRBJ2-1
TGTGCCAGCAGCTTAGAGACAGGGCGGAACCAGTTCTTC
CASSLETGRNQFF
>-|TRBV30|-|TRBJ1-3
TGTGCCTGGAGTGTGTGGGACTCTGGAAACACCATATATTTT
CAWSVWDSGNTIYF
>-|TRBV15|many|TRBJ2-1
TGTGCCACCAGGACTACGAGGACCATCATCTTC
CATRTTRTIIF
>TRBD2|TRBV5-1|many|TRBJ2-1
TGCGCCAGCAGCGGGGGTAGCGGGAGTGATGAGCAGTTCTTC
CASSGGSGSDEQFF
>TRBD1|TRBV7-8|many|TRBJ2-7
TGTGCCAGCAGCCCTAGGGACAGTCTCTACGAGCAGTACTTC
CASSPRDSLYEQYF
>TRBD1|TRBV7-2|-|TRBJ2-5
TGTGCCAGCAGCTGGGGGACAGAAACGGAGACCCAGTACTTC
CASSWGTETETQYF
>-|TRBV30|many|TRBJ1-1
TGTGCCTGGACCTTACAGGGAGTGGGCACTGAAGCTTTCTTT
CAWTLQGVGTEAFF
>-|TRBV7-9|many|TRBJ2-7
TGTGCCAGCAGCCCCCCCGCCGACTACCACCCCAGCGAGCAGTACTTC
CASSPPADYHPSEQYF
>-|TRBV7-2|many|TRBJ1-5
TGTGCCAGCAGCTTAGCTACTGGGAGGGGCAATCAGCCCCAGCATTTT
CASSLATGRGNQPQHF
>-|TRBV7-2|-|TRBJ1-1
TGTGCCAGCAACAGGGTCCCTGAAGCTTTCTTT
CASNRVPEAFF
>TRBD1|TRBV4-2|many|TRBJ1-5
TGTGCCAGCAGTCCGGGACAGGGTGATAGCAATCAGCCCCAGCATTTT
CASSPGQGDSNQPQHF
>-|TRBV3-1|few|TRBJ1-4
TGTGCCAGCAGCCAAGGAGGTGTCGGGATTAATGAAAAACTGTTTTTT
CASSQGGVGINEKLFF
>-|TRBV18|many|TRBJ2-2
TGTGCCAGCTCACCACCGACGGGGACGAACACCGGGGAGCTGTTTTTT
CASSPPTGTNTGELFF
>-|TRBV29-1|-|TRBJ2-3
TGCAGCGTTGAGGGGCAGCCTGGGGTCTATCGCACAGATACGCAGTATTTT
CSVEGQPGVYRTDTQYF
>-|TRBV30|few|TRBJ1-5
TGTGCCTGGAGTGTAACCTCTGGCAATCAGCCCCAGCATTTT
CAWSVTSGNQPQHF